This T cell receptor beta chain was observed in a study of post-analysis software for immune sequencing data. Overall study context: Relapsing-remitting, secondary progressive and progressive-relapsing forms of multiple sclerosis all featured among disease courses. Broader study findings: Controls had significantly higher normalized Chao1 diversity than multiple sclerosis patients. TRBV segments more frequent in patients than in controls numbered five and included TRBV5-6, TRBV5-1 and TRBV20-1.

Unique molecular identifiers had been added to the TCR beta cDNA libraries. T cells numbering about 0.85 to 11 million gave rise to 500,000 or so cDNA molecules. TCRdb redid the calling of the PCR reads with MiXCR, one entry per CDR3 protein. The sample lists hundreds of thousands of distinct CDR3 sequences, 25% to 30% occurring once. This clonotype occurred a few times. The target antigen is unknown. Germline lookup yields CDR1 DFQATT and CDR2 SNEGSKA (reference sequence). Germline trimming cut 5 bases from V and 5 bases from J; bases unmatched to any gene: 10. The CDR3 loop spans 14 amino acids. The gene calls are TRBV20-1 and TRBJ2-3; 7 positions match TRBD1. The sequencing input was blood. The clonotype comes from a girl between 5 and 17 years old with multiple sclerosis. Here the CDR3 reads CSAWRQGRLDTQYF. The CDR3 nucleotides are TGCAGTGCTTGGAGACAGGGAAGATTAGATACGCAGTATTTT.